The 26 T cell receptor beta chains in this list originate from one sample, sequenced in a study of T cell repertoires in cytomegalovirus infection. TCRdb called the reads again in MiXCR, with one record for every CDR3 protein. In the table there are some 220,000 distinct CDR3 sequences, roughly 6.5% of which are singletons. Input material: PBMCs. These receptors were collected from a human donor in good health (CMV status not recorded). Some clones in this sample may be carry-over from other donors' samples.

The table lists this clonotype with many counts. The chain recombines TRBV7-2 with TRBJ1-1, with D maybe TRBD1 (5 bases). V shed 5 bases and J shed 4 bases, with 20 bases lying between them. Germline lookup yields CDR1 SGHTA and CDR2 FQGNSA. The length of the CDR3 is 16 residues. The CDR3 region is CASSQRQVAGSTEAFF. DNA for the CDR3: TGTGCCAGCAGCCAAAGGCAGGTAGCAGGGAGCACTGAAGCTTTCTTT.

Many counts were recorded for this clonotype. The chain joins TRBV4-2 to TRBJ2-3, with 10 nucleotides matching TRBD2. With 0 bases clipped from V and 1 base from J, the junction kept 1 base outside the gene matches. Germline V gives CDR1 LGHNA, CDR2 YNFKEQ. The length of the CDR3 is 16 residues. The CDR3: CASSQDLAGGTDTQYF. The CDR3 coding sequence is TGTGCCAGCAGCCAAGATCTAGCGGGGGGCACAGATACGCAGTATTTT.

V and J are TRBV7-8 and TRBJ2-7; D call uncertain. V was pared by 5 bases and J by 2 bases, with 16 bases between. The germline V gene encodes CDR1 SGHVS and CDR2 FQNEAQ. This CDR3 region has 15 residues. CDR3 nucleotide sequence: TGTGCCAGCAGCCTGGCCGAGACATTTACCTACGAGCAGTACGTC. Amino acid sequence: CASSLAETFTYEQYV.

This clonotype was seen a handful of times. The chain employs TRBV5-5 and TRBJ2-5, with D tentatively TRBD1 (7 bases). In germline, CDR1 is SGHKS, CDR2 YYEKEE (reference sequence). The length of the CDR3 is 18 residues. V lost 4 bases and J lost 1, with 23 bases in between. This CDR3 is CASSPRRVDRVVQETQYF. CDR3 bases: TGTGCCAGCAGCCCGCGGAGGGTTGACAGGGTCGTCCAAGAGACCCAGTACTTC.

This clonotype occurred many times. This sequence joins TRBV6-2 or TRBV6-3 and TRBJ2-1, with TRBD2 as a possible D gene (5 bases). This CDR3 is built from 16 residues. Between the trimmed V and J ends, which lost 6 bases and 0 bases, there was a span of 15 bases. The germline V gene has CDR1 MNHEY and CDR2 SVGEGT. CDR3 sequence reads: CASSPDAAASYNEQFF. The CDR3 nucleotides are TGTGCCAGCAGCCCTGATGCAGCGGCCTCCTACAATGAGCAGTTCTTC.

This clonotype was observed many times. The chain is built from TRBV4-2 and TRBJ2-7; TRBD1 or TRBD2 may be the D gene (6 bases each). Germline CDR1 and CDR2: LGHNA and YNFKEQ. The CDR3 loop spans 13 amino acids. V shed 1 base and J shed 7 bases, with 11 bases lying between them. The CDR3 DNA reads as TGTGCCAGCAGCCAAGCGGGGGCCGGGGAGCAGTACTTC. It translates to CASSQAGAGEQYF.

This clonotype was detected a few times. The rearrangement uses TRBV5-5 and TRBJ2-5; possibly TRBD1 or TRBD2 for D (5 bases each). The CDR3 consists of 12 residues. V dropped 3 bases and J dropped 4 bases, with 7 bases sitting between them. Germline CDR1 is SGHKS and CDR2 is YYEKEE (reference sequence). CDR3 nucleotide sequence: TGTGCCAGCAGCTGGGACCCAGAGACCCAGTACTTC. This encodes CASSWDPETQYF.

The table lists this clonotype with many counts. CDR3 sequence: CALNRGNYGYTF. For the CDR3, the DNA is TGTGCCTTGAACAGGGGGAACTATGGCTACACCTTC. The genes are TRBV30 and TRBJ1-2; TRBD1 matches 8 bases. Germline V lookup: CDR1 GTSNPN, CDR2 SVGIG (reference sequence). Germline trimming cut 7 bases from V and 2 bases from J; bases unmatched to any gene: 3. There are 12 residues in the CDR3.

The rearrangement joins TRBV11-2 to TRBJ1-1; tentative D call: TRBD1 (5 bases). The CDR3 totals 15 residues. V lost 5 bases to trimming and J lost 1 base, with 14 bases between them. Germline values: CDR1 SGHAT, CDR2 FQNNGV. CDR3 loop: CASSPGENWNTEAFF. The CDR3 DNA reads as TGTGCCAGCAGCCCGGGGGAAAACTGGAACACTGAAGCTTTCTTT.

Remarks on this clonotype: A read error may explain this, as a much larger clone is one base away. J is TRBJ1-2 and V is TRBV28; no clear D. CDR1 is MDHEN, CDR2 SYDVKM, per germline. There are 15 residues in the CDR3. DNA of the CDR3: TGTGCCAGCAGTTTGGAAAGGGAGGGCCGGCGAGGCTACTCCTTC. Its protein product is CASSLEREGRRGYSF.

This clonotype was picked up many times. This sequence joins TRBV28 and TRBJ2-1, with D perhaps matching TRBD2 (6 bases). The V end lost 8 bases, the J end lost 7 bases, and 12 bases lay between the germline ends. The CDR3 length is 12 residues. The germline gives CDR1 MDHEN, CDR2 SYDVKM. The CDR3 here is CASGGRGNEQFF. Written as DNA, the CDR3 is TGTGCCAGCGGAGGGCGCGGGAATGAGCAGTTCTTC.

This clonotype was picked up many times. The chain carries TRBV7-2 and TRBJ1-6, with D maybe TRBD1 (6 bases). This CDR3 is built from 15 residues. From germline, CDR1 is SGHTA and CDR2 FQGNSA. Trimming left V 4 bases short and J 8 bases short, with 15 bases between. CDR3 region: CASSSDTGRDSPLHF. The CDR3 region has the DNA TGTGCCAGCAGCTCAGATACAGGGAGGGATTCACCCCTCCACTTT.

A remark on this clonotype: A much larger clonotype is one base distant, so this may be a read error. The chain uses TRBV30 and TRBJ2-7; D is unresolved. V lost 0 bases to trimming and J lost 12 bases, with 15 bases between them. The CDR3 loop spans 12 amino acids. CDR1 is GTSNPN, CDR2 SVGIG, per germline (reference sequence). CDR3 nucleotides: TGTGCCTGGAGTGTATTCCCTCAGGTGGCGTACTTC. This encodes CAWSVFPQVAYF.

The table lists this clonotype with many counts. The chain has TRBV7-2 and TRBJ1-1; D is unresolved. This CDR3 is built from 14 residues. CDR1 SGHTA and CDR2 FQGNSA come from the germline V gene. Trimming left V 1 base short and J 1 base short, with 7 bases between. CDR3 amino acids: CASSLGEKNTEAFF. DNA for the CDR3: TGTGCCAGCAGCTTAGGAGAAAAGAACACTGAAGCTTTCTTT.

In its sample, this clonotype was seen many times. The chain recombines TRBV27 with TRBJ1-6, with a possible D match to TRBD1 (5 bases). Germline-derived CDR1 and CDR2 are MNHEY and SMNVEV (reference sequence). This CDR3 region has 13 residues. Trimming cost V 5 bases and J 12 bases, with 14 bases left between them. CDR3 amino acids: CASSGGGFLPLHF. In DNA, the CDR3 is TGTGCCAGCAGTGGGGGAGGTTTTTTACCCCTCCACTTT.

The chain couples TRBV12-3 or TRBV12-4 to TRBJ2-7, with D maybe TRBD2 (5 bases). The length of the CDR3 is 12 residues. Deletions cut 3 bases from V and 6 bases from J, with 9 bases between. The CDR3 DNA reads as TGTGCCAGCAGTTTGTCCGGGGTCGAGCAGTACTTC. The encoded protein is CASSLSGVEQYF.

This clonotype appeared many times. This sequence joins TRBV19 and TRBJ2-1, with a tentative D call TRBD2 (5 bases). The CDR3 runs 15 residues. The germline V and J ends were trimmed by 3 bases and 0 bases, with 9 bases remaining between them. CDR1 LNHDA and CDR2 SQIVND come from the germline V gene (reference sequence). CDR3 residues: CASSMDSGSYNEQFF. The CDR3 DNA sequence: TGTGCCAGTAGTATGGACTCAGGCTCCTACAATGAGCAGTTCTTC.

This clonotype was seen ten or more times. The chain carries TRBV7-2 and TRBJ2-3; 10 nucleotides match TRBD1. Germline V gene sequence: CDR1 SGHTA, CDR2 FQGNSA. V shed 4 bases, J shed 2 bases, and the junction held 9 bases outside the gene matches. This CDR3 is built from 17 residues. CDR3 in amino acids: CASSSAGTGAATDTQYF. Written as DNA, the CDR3 is TGTGCCAGCAGCTCAGCCGGGACAGGGGCCGCCACAGATACGCAGTATTTT.

This chain links TRBV4-1 with TRBJ2-2; 9 bases line up with TRBD1. This CDR3 comprises 15 residues. Germline CDR1 and CDR2: MGHRA and YSYEKL. V lost 1 base to trimming and J lost 3 bases; unmatched junction nucleotides: 0. The CDR3 sequence is CASSQGTGDTGELFF. CDR3 DNA: TGCGCCAGCAGCCAAGGGACAGGGGACACCGGGGAGCTGTTTTTT.

This clonotype has ten or more counts. This rearrangement joins TRBV7-2 to TRBJ2-7; possibly TRBD2 for D (5 bases). The CDR3 has 14 residues. The V and J ends lost 5 bases and 0 bases respectively, with 11 bases between them. The V gene's germline CDR1 is SGHTA and CDR2 FQGNSA. CDR3 coding DNA: TGTGCCAGCAGCCCCTCCCGGGGCTCCTACGAGCAGTACTTC. This codes for CASSPSRGSYEQYF.

This clonotype was recorded at least ten times. CDR3 DNA: TGCAGCGTTGAAGGACAGAAGAACACTGAAGCTTTCTTT. It is translated as CSVEGQKNTEAFF. The chain links TRBV29-1 to TRBJ1-1; possible D gene TRBD1, 5 bases. V shed 1 base and J shed 1 base, with 7 bases lying between them. Germline CDR1 SQVTM, CDR2 ANQGSEA. This CDR3 region has 13 residues.

This clonotype came up many times. The chain recombines TRBV7-3 with TRBJ2-1; D gene ambiguous. Per germline, CDR1 SGHTA and CDR2 FQGTGA. CDR3 length equals 16 residues. V shed 5 bases and J shed 2 bases, with 16 bases lying between them. The CDR3 spells CASSRQPAAAYNEQFF. The CDR3 DNA reads as TGTGCCAGCAGCCGACAACCAGCAGCCGCCTACAATGAGCAGTTCTTC.

For this clonotype: A single base separates this from a much larger clone, so it may be a read error. V is TRBV5-1 and J is TRBJ1-4; D possibly corresponds to TRBD1 (5 bases). The CDR3 sequence is 14 residues long. Germline V gene sequence: CDR1 SGHRS, CDR2 YFSETQ. The CDR3 loop reads CANSLSQGREKLFF. For the CDR3, the DNA is TGCGCCAACAGCTTGTCCCAGGGTCGTGAAAAACTGTTTTTT. Looking up the rest from reference TRBV5-1 and TRBJ1-4 gives the full variable domain: KAGVTQTPRYLIKTRGQQVTLSCSPISGHRSVSWYQQTPGQGLQFLFEYFSETQRNKGNFPGRFSGRQFSNSRSEMNVSTLELGDSALYLCANSLSQGREKLFFGSGTQLSVL.

This clonotype has a count of ten or more. The V call is TRBV23-1, the J call TRBJ2-2, with a possible D match to TRBD2 (5 bases). TRBV23-1 falls under the ORF class, with uncertain function. V was trimmed by 1 base and J by 2 bases, leaving 11 bases between them. CDR3 length: 16 residues. CDR3 amino acids: CASSQFRGINTGELFF. CDR3 nucleotides: TGCGCCAGCAGTCAATTCCGAGGGATAAACACCGGGGAGCTGTTTTTT.

The chain has TRBV29-1 and TRBJ2-7, with TRBD1 matching over 11 bases. Per the germline V gene, CDR1 is SQVTM and CDR2 is ANQGSEA. Germline trimming cut 6 bases from V and 4 bases from J; bases unmatched to any gene: 5. The CDR3 spans 13 residues. The CDR3 nucleotides read TGCAGCGTGGTGGACAGGGGGCGTTACGAGCAGTACTTC. Its protein is CSVVDRGRYEQYF.

This clonotype was picked up many times. The chain has TRBV28 and TRBJ2-5; 11 positions agree with TRBD2. This CDR3 contains 15 residues. V trimming: 5 bases; J trimming: 2 bases; junction bases outside the gene matches: 4. Germline CDR1 and CDR2: MDHEN and SYDVKM. CDR3 bases: TGTGCCAGCAGTCCACTAGCGGGGGCGCAAGAGACCCAGTACTTC. Translation: CASSPLAGAQETQYF. Variable domain in full (rest from reference TRBV28 and TRBJ2-5): DVKVTQSSRYLVKRTGEKVFLECVQDMDHENMFWYRQDPGLGLRLIYFSYDVKMKEKGDIPEGYSVSREKKERFSLILESASTNQTSMYLCASSPLAGAQETQYFGPGTRLLVL.